These 13 T cell receptor beta chains came from one sample sequenced in a study of blood T cells in healthy people across ages. Together with a sample-barcoded 5' primer, a J-beta primer mix was included in a second PCR lasting about 7 to 12 cycles. MiXCR was run by TCRdb on the 5' RACE reads, yielding one entry per CDR3 protein. The sample contains 1.5 million or so distinct CDR3 sequences, roughly 43% of which appear only once. The sequenced sample consisted of blood. The receptors were gathered from a woman under 30 in good health.

The rearrangement joins TRBV11-2 to TRBJ2-2; TRBD2 aligns across 10 bases. This CDR3 is 16 amino acids long. In germline, CDR1 is SGHAT, CDR2 FQNNGV. With 2 bases clipped from V and 8 bases from J, the junction kept 8 bases outside the gene matches. CDR3: CASSLLRASGGGELFF. The DNA of the CDR3 is TGTGCCAGCAGCTTATTACGGGCTAGCGGGGGTGGGGAGCTGTTTTTT.

For this clonotype: The CDR3 does not close with the conserved phenylalanine or tryptophan, likely indicating a read error. This rearrangement joins TRBV6-5 to TRBJ2-3, with D unresolved. The CDR3 has 15 residues. The V end was cut by 4 bases, the J end by 6 bases, with 17 bases between. The germline CDR1 and CDR2 sequences are MNHEY and SVGAGI. Written as DNA, the CDR3 is TGTGCCAGCAGTTCCCCTTTCAACCGCCCCGATACGCAGTATTCT. This encodes CASSSPFNRPDTQYS.

The rearrangement links TRBV7-9 to TRBJ2-5; TRBD1 agrees at 8 bases. The DNA end lines up better with TRBJ2-7; the J call may be wrong. The germline CDR1 and CDR2 sequences are SEHNR and FQNEAQ (reference sequence). The CDR3 is 14 amino acids. The CDR3 nucleotides are TGTGCCAGCAGCCCACAGACAGGGGAGGACGAGCAGTACTTC. As protein: CASSPQTGEDEQYF.

There are a few counts of this clonotype. A much larger clone differs by one base, so this may be a read error. The V gene is TRBV20-1, the J gene TRBJ2-5; TRBD2 matches 8 bases. The germline CDR1 and CDR2 sequences are DFQATT and SNEGSKA (reference sequence). The CDR3 runs 14 residues. The V segment lost 2 bases and the J segment 11 bases; nucleotides outside the gene matches: 13. The CDR3: CSARLTSGYYEQYF. Written as DNA, the CDR3 is TGCAGTGCTAGACTTACTAGCGGCTACTATGAGCAGTACTTC.

This clonotype was counted many times. The CDR3 DNA is TGTGCCAGCAGCTCAACAGGGGGCTACAATGAGCAGTTCTTC. Encoded protein: CASSSTGGYNEQFF. The chain is built from TRBV7-9 and TRBJ2-1, with 8 positions matching TRBD1. J gave up 3 bases and V 4 bases, and 2 bases lay outside the gene matches. The V gene's germline CDR1 is SEHNR and CDR2 FQNEAQ (reference sequence). This CDR3 has 14 amino acids.

The chain has TRBV10-2 and TRBJ2-1, with TRBD2 matching 13 bases. The CDR3 runs 15 residues. CDR1 is WSHSY and CDR2 is SAAADI in the germline V gene. Losses at the gene ends were 6 bases for V and 8 bases for J; bases not matched to a gene: 7. The CDR3: CASRAGLAGAYEQFF. CDR3 coding DNA: TGCGCCAGCAGAGCTGGACTAGCGGGAGCCTATGAGCAGTTCTTC.

This chain joins TRBV9 and TRBJ1-1; 8 nucleotides line up with TRBD1. V shed 3 bases and J 8 bases; nucleotides not matched to a gene: 12. CDR3 length: 15 amino acids. Germline V gene sequence: CDR1 SGDLS, CDR2 YYNGEE. CDR3 amino acids: CASSAAPDRGGEAFF. The CDR3 DNA follows: TGTGCCAGCAGCGCCGCCCCAGACAGGGGTGGGGAAGCTTTCTTT.

This clonotype was recorded a few times. The gene calls are TRBV11-3 and TRBJ2-1, with 8 bases aligning to TRBD2. Germline loops: CDR1 SGHNT, CDR2 YENEEA. CDR3 size: 15 residues. Trimming removed 5 bases from V and 8 bases from J; junction bases left unmatched: 11. As DNA, the CDR3 is TGTGCCAGCAGCCCAGAGTCTAGCGGGCTCGATGAGCAGTTCTTC. This codes for CASSPESSGLDEQFF.

The chain combines TRBV5-1 with TRBJ1-2, with no clear D. Looked up from germline, CDR1 is SGHRS and CDR2 is YFSETQ. CDR3 length: 12 amino acids. Trimming cost V 0 bases and J 10 bases, with 10 bases left between them. This CDR3 reads CASSLDRRVYTF. CDR3 nucleotides: TGCGCCAGCAGCTTGGATCGTAGAGTCTACACCTTC.

The sample holds a few counts of this clonotype. The chain combines TRBV20-1 with TRBJ2-5; D not certain. The length of the CDR3 is 14 residues. Per the germline V gene, CDR1 is DFQATT and CDR2 is SNEGSKA (reference sequence). The V gene lost 0 bases and the J gene lost 2 bases, with 10 bases spanning the gap. The CDR3 loop reads CSARDIARQETQYF. The CDR3, as DNA: TGCAGTGCTAGAGATATTGCCAGACAAGAGACCCAGTACTTC.

This clonotype was picked up a small number of times. This sequence joins TRBV4-1 and TRBJ1-2; the match to TRBD1 covers 10 bases. V lost 1 base and J lost 4; bases outside the gene matches: 3. The germline gives CDR1 MGHRA, CDR2 YSYEKL. The length of the CDR3 is 15 residues. Here the CDR3 reads CASSQVRTGGYGYTF. The CDR3 bases are TGCGCCAGCAGCCAAGTGAGGACAGGGGGCTATGGCTACACCTTC.

This chain joins TRBV7-9 and TRBJ1-2, with a tentative D call TRBD1 (6 bases). This CDR3 has 16 residues. Trimming pared 5 bases from V and 4 bases from J, leaving 20 bases between. In germline, CDR1 is SEHNR, CDR2 FQNEAQ (reference sequence). CDR3 residues: CASSGPGESTRYGYTF. In DNA, the CDR3 is TGTGCCAGCAGCGGCCCAGGGGAATCGACTCGCTATGGCTACACCTTC.

A word on this clonotype: A junction boundary mismatches the germline segment, possibly from a read error. This chain connects TRBV9 to TRBJ2-1; D may be TRBD2 (6 bases). The CDR3 consists of 15 residues. From germline, CDR1 is SGDLS and CDR2 YYNGEE. CDR3 sequence (DNA): TGTGCCTGCAGCTTTGCTAGCGCTATATACAATGAGCAGTTCTTC. Its translation: CACSFASAIYNEQFF.